These 3 T cell receptor beta chains were all obtained from the same sample, sequenced in a study of cytomegalovirus exposure and HLA in healthy donors. TCRdb's copy holds only in-frame clones and misses some; the assay was immunoSEQ multiplex PCR. The sample lists about 190,000 clones; 75% to 90% were seen once. Sequencing input: PBMCs. The receptors were gathered from a man aged 18 to 29 in good health and CMV-seropositive.

In its sample, this clone was seen once. This sequence joins TRBV7-9 and TRBJ1-1, with 8 bases matching TRBD1. CDR3 length: 12 amino acids. The germline gives CDR1 SEHNR, CDR2 FQNEAQ (reference sequence). V lost 8 bases, J lost 1 base, and 0 bases stayed unmatched. The CDR3 nucleotides are TGTGCCAGCGGACAGGGGAACACTGAAGCTTTCTTT. This encodes CASGQGNTEAFF. Using reference TRBV7-9 and TRBJ1-1 for the parts outside the CDR3, the full variable domain is DTGVSQNPRHKITKRGQNVTFRCDPISEHNRLYWYRQTLGQGPEFLTYFQNEAQLEKSRLLSDRFSAERPKGSFSTLEIQRTEQGDSAMYLCASGQGNTEAFFGQGTRLTVV.

The V and J genes are TRBV7-9 and TRBJ2-3; 7 bases fit TRBD2. The CDR3 sequence is 15 residues long. Germline V CDR1 and CDR2: SEHNR, FQNEAQ (reference sequence). V lost 5 bases, J lost 3 bases, and 8 bases stayed unmatched. In nucleotides, the CDR3 is TGTGCCAGCAGCGCATGGGCGGGAGCGACAGATACGCAGTATTTT. Protein product: CASSAWAGATDTQYF.

This clone was observed a few times. The chain carries TRBV18 and TRBJ2-2; D is unresolved. The CDR3 covers 14 residues. Germline lookup yields CDR1 KGHSH and CDR2 LQKENI. V lost 3 bases to trimming and J lost 0 bases, with 5 bases between them. In DNA, the CDR3 is TGTGCCAGCTCACCCCAGGCGAACACCGGGGAGCTGTTTTTT. Translation: CASSPQANTGELFF.